The subject of this entry is one T cell receptor beta chain. The target antigen is unknown. Per the germline V gene, CDR1 is LNHDA and CDR2 is SQIVND (reference sequence). CDR3 length: 14 amino acids. V was shortened by 8 bases and J by 2 bases, with 13 bases between the two germline ends. These data come from a study of cytomegalovirus exposure and HLA in healthy donors. Background on the study: The Caucasian-associated ancestry cluster contained roughly four fifths of the roughly 390 genotyped donors. Study-wide points: There were a few CMV-associated chains whose specificity for CMV antigens was confirmed in vitro. An analysis that came later showed most CMV-associated TCR beta chains appearing HLA-restricted. In a later analysis, TCR beta V- and J-gene trimming showed a link to a missense DCLRE1C variant.

The PCR contained 60 Vbeta and 13 Jbeta primers. The method was immunoSEQ multiplex PCR; TCRdb's version includes in-frame clones alone and lacks a portion of them. The repertoire consists of approximately 170,000 clones, with roughly 76% occurring once and the leading ten covering around 2.3%. This clonotype originated in a male donor in good health and CMV-seronegative. The chain carries TRBV19 and TRBJ2-1; a weak D match, TRBD2 (6 bases). Input material: PBMCs. The CDR3: CASGGAKTYNEQFF. The DNA for the CDR3 is TGTGCCAGTGGAGGGGCAAAGACCTACAATGAGCAGTTCTTC.